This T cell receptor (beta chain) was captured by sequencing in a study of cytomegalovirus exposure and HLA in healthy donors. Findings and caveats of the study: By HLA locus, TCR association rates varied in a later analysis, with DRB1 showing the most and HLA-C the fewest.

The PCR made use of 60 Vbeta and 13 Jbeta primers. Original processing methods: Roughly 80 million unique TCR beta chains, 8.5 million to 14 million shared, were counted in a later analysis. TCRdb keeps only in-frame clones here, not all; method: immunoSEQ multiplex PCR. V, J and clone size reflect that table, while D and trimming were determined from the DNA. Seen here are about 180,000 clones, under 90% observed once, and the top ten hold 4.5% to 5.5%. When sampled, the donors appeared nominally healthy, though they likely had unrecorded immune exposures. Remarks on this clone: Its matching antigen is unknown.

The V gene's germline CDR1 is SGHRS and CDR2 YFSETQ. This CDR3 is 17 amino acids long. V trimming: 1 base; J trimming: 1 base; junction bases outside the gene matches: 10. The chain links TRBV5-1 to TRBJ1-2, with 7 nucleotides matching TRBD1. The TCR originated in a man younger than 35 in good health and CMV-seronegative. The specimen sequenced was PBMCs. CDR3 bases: TGCGCCAGCAGCTTGAGGAGGGGGCGGATGTTTAACTATGGCTACACCTTC. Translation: CASSLRRGRMFNYGYTF.